This TCR beta chain appears in the sequencing data of a study of Ad26.COV2.S vaccination and SARS-CoV-2 variants. General study findings and limits: Once vaccination had occurred, spike-specific CD8+ and CD4+ T cell responses reportedly showed substantial breadth. Vaccine and placebo recipients had comparable breadth of non-spike TCRs.

Profiling relied on immunoSEQ multiplex PCR, and the TCRdb table lists in-frame clones only, not all of them. Here the sample spans approximately 360,000 clones, roughly 85% being singletons. For this clone: Its antigen remains unidentified.

As to treatment: 19 received Ad26.COV2.S at low or high dose, single or two shots; 5 received placebo; per-sample allocation not given. Following the first vaccine or placebo injection, samples were taken on day 63. Boston provided a donor who was an adult aged 18-55 years. CDR3 length: 13 residues. Trimming left V 10 bases short and J 0 bases short, with 13 bases between. This sequence was found in a person aged 18-65 years who received the Ad26.COV2.S COVID-19 vaccine or a placebo. The material sequenced was peripheral blood, taken in a trial of Ad26.COV2.S vaccine versus placebo. This chain connects TRBV12-3 or TRBV12-4 to TRBJ2-7, with unresolved D. Here the CDR3 DNA reads TGTGCCACCGGAAGGTTAAGCTCCTACGAGCAGTACTTC. It is translated as CATGRLSSYEQYF.